The 13 T cell receptor beta chains below come from one sample, sequenced in a study of CD8 T cells in Susac syndrome. With random hexamers, about 0.45 to 1 ug RNA was reverse transcribed. TCRdb itself ran the immunoSEQ multiplex PCR reads through MiXCR, one entry per CDR3 protein. The sample yields around 110,000 distinct CDR3 sequences, roughly 94% seen once. The sample was CD8+ T cells from PBMCs. Source of these receptors: a human donor with Susac syndrome.

The CDR3 DNA is TGCGCCAGCAGCCACTATCCCGGGGGAGACAATGAGCAGTTCTTC. It yields the protein CASSHYPGGDNEQFF. The gene calls are TRBV4-1 and TRBJ2-1; D perhaps matches TRBD2 (6 bases). With 3 bases removed from V and 5 bases from J, the gap between germline ends came to 14 bases. This CDR3 contains 15 residues. In germline, CDR1 is MGHRA, CDR2 YSYEKL.

This rearrangement joins TRBV6-2 or TRBV6-3 to TRBJ2-1; no reliable D call. Germline loops: CDR1 MNHEY, CDR2 SVGEGT. The V end was cut by 2 bases, the J end by 10 bases, with 6 bases between. The CDR3 length is 11 residues. The CDR3 here is CASSYPLEQFF. In DNA, the CDR3 is TGTGCCAGCAGTTACCCTCTCGAGCAGTTCTTC.

V usage is TRBV14 and J usage is TRBJ1-6; D is unresolved. There are 15 residues in the CDR3. Trimming removed 2 bases at V and 4 bases at J, with 9 bases between. The germline V gene encodes CDR1 SGHDN and CDR2 FVKESK. CDR3 loop: CASSQMAGYNSPLHF. The CDR3 nucleotides read TGTGCCAGCAGCCAAATGGCAGGATATAATTCACCCCTCCACTTT.

The V gene is TRBV14, the J gene TRBJ2-3, with TRBD2 identical over 7 bases. From germline, CDR1 is SGHDN and CDR2 FVKESK. There are 17 residues in the CDR3. The V gene end was trimmed by 1 base and the J gene end by 0 bases; junction bases not matched to a gene: 7. The CDR3 protein is CASSQGRLARSTDTQYF. In nucleotides, the CDR3 is TGTGCCAGCAGCCAAGGAAGACTAGCTCGCAGCACAGATACGCAGTATTTT.

A note on this clonotype: Compared with germline, one end of the junction differs, possibly owing to a read error. V and J are TRBV19 and TRBJ1-2; 7 bases map to TRBD1. Germline V lookup: CDR1 LNHDA, CDR2 SQIVND (reference sequence). This CDR3 is built from 10 residues. The CDR3 bases are TGCGCTACAGGGGCGCGTGGCTACACCTTC. Amino acid sequence: CATGARGYTF.

The V gene is TRBV7-9, the J gene TRBJ2-1; 9 positions match TRBD2. Germline CDR1 reads SEHNR; CDR2 reads FQNEAQ (reference sequence). Trimming removed 1 base from V and 6 bases from J; junction bases left unmatched: 4. The CDR3 loop spans 15 amino acids. CDR3 sequence reads: CASSLVLAGLNEQFF. The CDR3 DNA is TGTGCCAGCAGCTTAGTCCTAGCGGGGCTCAATGAGCAGTTCTTC. Variable domain in full (rest from reference TRBV7-9 and TRBJ2-1): DTGVSQNPRHKITKRGQNVTFRCDPISEHNRLYWYRQTLGQGPEFLTYFQNEAQLEKSRLLSDRFSAERPKGSFSTLEIQRTEQGDSAMYLCASSLVLAGLNEQFFGPGTRLTVL.

The chain links TRBV12-3 or TRBV12-4 to TRBJ2-2; 11 bases line up with TRBD1. This CDR3 is built from 17 residues. After removal of 3 bases from V and 3 bases from J, the junction contained 6 bases not matched to a gene. The CDR3 DNA sequence: TGTGCCAGCAGTTTTGGACAGGGGGCAGCTGACACCGGGGAGCTGTTTTTT. Its translation is CASSFGQGAADTGELFF.

This rearrangement joins TRBV2 to TRBJ2-3; 8 bases line up with TRBD2. J gave up 0 bases and V 3 bases, and 5 bases lay outside the gene matches. CDR1 is SNHLY and CDR2 is FYNNEI in the germline V gene. This CDR3 contains 16 residues. This chain's CDR3 is CASSDNGGGSTDTQYF. The DNA of the CDR3 is TGTGCCAGCAGTGATAATGGCGGGGGGAGCACAGATACGCAGTATTTT.

The V gene is TRBV4-1, the J gene TRBJ1-1, with D hard to call. The CDR3 runs to 13 residues. Germline V CDR1 and CDR2: MGHRA, YSYEKL. V shed 1 base and J shed 1 base, with 4 bases lying between them. The CDR3 reads CASSQGGNTEAFF. DNA for the CDR3: TGCGCCAGCAGCCAAGGGGGGAACACTGAAGCTTTCTTT.

The genes are TRBV5-6 and TRBJ2-3, with 7 bases lining up with TRBD2. V lost 0 bases and J lost 2; bases outside the gene matches: 0. The CDR3 covers 14 residues. Germline V lookup: CDR1 SGHDT, CDR2 YYEEEE. CDR3 DNA sequence: TGTGCCAGCAGCTTGGGGGACTACACAGATACGCAGTATTTT. It translates to CASSLGDYTDTQYF.

The rearrangement links TRBV29-1 to TRBJ2-3; D perhaps matches TRBD1 (6 bases). The V and J ends lost 6 bases and 0 bases respectively, with 16 bases between them. The V gene's germline CDR1 is SQVTM and CDR2 ANQGSEA. The CDR3 spans 15 residues. As DNA, the CDR3 is TGCAGCGTCAACCCGGACAGCTCTAGCACAGATACGCAGTATTTT. This encodes CSVNPDSSSTDTQYF.

CDR3 region: CASSQEDGGGDTGELFF. Here the CDR3 DNA reads TGCGCCAGCAGCCAAGAAGATGGGGGGGGCGACACCGGGGAGCTGTTTTTT. The V call is TRBV4-1, the J call TRBJ2-2; possibly TRBD2 for D (7 bases). V was cut by 0 bases and J by 3 bases, with 14 bases left in between. Germline V lookup: CDR1 MGHRA, CDR2 YSYEKL. The CDR3 extends over 17 amino acids.

The rearrangement joins TRBV9 to TRBJ2-3; D gene ambiguous. Germline V gene sequence: CDR1 SGDLS, CDR2 YYNGEE. V shed 3 bases and J shed 4 bases, with 9 bases lying between them. CDR3 length: 13 amino acids. CDR3 in amino acids: CASSEWSSDTQYF. CDR3 bases: TGTGCCAGCAGCGAGTGGAGTTCAGATACGCAGTATTTT.